These 14 T cell receptor beta chains originate from one sample sequenced in a study of post-analysis software for immune sequencing data (dated by TCRdb to between 2015 and 2016). General findings and caveats noted by the study authors: Patients showed significantly higher frequencies than controls for a handful of TRBV segments, among them TRBV5-6, TRBV5-1 and TRBV20-1.

Libraries were constructed by PCR. Sequencing took place on an Illumina HiSeq 2500. To reduce PCR and sequencing biases, unique molecular identifiers were built into the TCR beta cDNA libraries. Through fastp at Q25 and MiXCR, TCRdb rebuilt clones from the public reads, retaining in-frame beta chains. Entries are consolidated by CDR3 protein sequence, retaining the most common genes and DNA. The sample table contains around 400,000 distinct CDR3 sequences; only one count was recorded for approximately 39% of them. Together, the top ten hold 6% to 9% of the sample. The antigens of these receptors remain unknown. Source material: blood. The receptors shown here come from a girl aged 2-10 years with multiple sclerosis.

The chain employs TRBV5-1 and TRBJ2-1; unclear D gene. Germline V CDR1 and CDR2: SGHRS, YFSETQ. Between the trimmed V and J ends, which lost 4 bases and 7 bases, there was a span of 18 bases. The CDR3 spans 15 residues. The CDR3 sequence is CASSHTDPTVNEQFF. The DNA of the CDR3 is TGCGCCAGCAGCCACACAGACCCGACGGTAAATGAGCAGTTCTTC.

V usage is TRBV6-5 and J usage is TRBJ2-7; 8 bases match TRBD1. Trimming took 8 bases from V and 4 from J; bases not matched to a gene: 4. The CDR3 is made up of 12 amino acids. Germline CDR1 is MNHEY and CDR2 is SVGAGI. The CDR3 nucleotides read TGTGCCAGCCGGACAGGGCGGTACGAGCAGTACTTC. Protein: CASRTGRYEQYF.

This clonotype was detected a few times. The chain links TRBV12-3 or TRBV12-4 to TRBJ1-2; 10 nucleotides match TRBD1. CDR3 length equals 13 residues. The V and J ends lost 5 bases and 7 bases, in that order; junction bases with no gene match: 4. In DNA form, the CDR3 reads TGTGCCAGCAGTGTGGGACAGGGGCTTGGCTACACCTTC. Translated: CASSVGQGLGYTF.

This clonotype appeared a single time. The gene calls are TRBV7-9 and TRBJ1-1, with 7 bases identical to TRBD1. J lost 4 bases, V lost 3 bases, and 8 bases had no gene match. The CDR3 consists of 15 residues. Germline CDR1 and CDR2: SEHNR and FQNEAQ (reference sequence). CDR3 amino acids: CASSFHRGGGTEAFF. CDR3 nucleotides: TGTGCCAGCAGCTTCCACAGGGGAGGGGGCACTGAAGCTTTCTTT.

The CDR3 region has the DNA TGCAGCGTTAAGGCGGAGCCTAGCAATCAGCCCCAGCATTTT. Its protein is CSVKAEPSNQPQHF. The chain recombines TRBV20-1 with TRBJ1-5; D is ambiguous. CDR3 size: 14 residues. Germline V gives CDR1 DFQATT, CDR2 SNEGSKA (reference sequence).

The V and J genes are TRBV21-1 and TRBJ2-5; TRBD2 is the table's D call and was not checked against the DNA. TRBV21-1 is given as a pseudogene. The CDR3 is made up of 15 amino acids. CDR3 loop: CASSKELAGRREQYF. The CDR3 region has the DNA TGTGCCAGCAGCAAAGAACTAGCGGGGAGGAGGGAGCAGTACTTC.

This clonotype was counted between two and nine times. V usage is TRBV7-2 and J usage is TRBJ1-2; D remains ambiguous. Germline assignment: CDR1 SGHTA and CDR2 FQGNSA. Trimming pared 5 bases from V and 0 bases from J, leaving 13 bases between. The CDR3 consists of 15 residues. The CDR3 DNA is TGTGCCAGCAGCCCAGAATTTTTCGCTAACTATGGCTACACCTTC. The encoded protein is CASSPEFFANYGYTF. The full variable domain, rest sourced from reference TRBV7-2 and TRBJ1-2, is GAGVSQSPSNKVTEKGKDVELRCDPISGHTALYWYRQSLGQGLEFLIYFQGNSAPDKSGLPSDRFSAERTGGSVSTLTIQRTQQEDSAVYLCASSPEFFANYGYTFGSGTRLTVV.

The V and J genes are TRBV12-3 or TRBV12-4 and TRBJ2-2; no definite D call. The CDR3 has 13 amino acids. The V end was cut by 5 bases, the J end by 7 bases, with 11 bases between. CDR3: CASSTSDFGELFF. The CDR3 nucleotides read TGTGCCAGCAGTACCTCGGATTTCGGGGAGCTGTTTTTT.

The chain has TRBV7-9 and TRBJ2-3; D possibly corresponds to TRBD1 (6 bases). V lost 5 bases and J lost 6, with 21 bases in between. The germline CDR1 and CDR2 sequences are SEHNR and FQNEAQ (reference sequence). The CDR3 is made up of 16 amino acids. CDR3 DNA: TGTGCCAGCAGCCCCCCTGGACAGTTGTTATGGGATACGCAGTATTTT. Translation gives CASSPPGQLLWDTQYF.

This clonotype was counted between two and nine times. This chain joins TRBV29-1 and TRBJ1-5; maybe TRBD1 (6 bases). Per germline, CDR1 SQVTM and CDR2 ANQGSEA. V lost 4 bases and J 4 bases, leaving 8 bases between the germline ends. The CDR3 is 12 residues long. DNA for the CDR3: TGCAGCGTTGGCCAGGGGAATCAGCCCCAGCATTTT. This gives the protein CSVGQGNQPQHF.

This chain joins TRBV10-3 and TRBJ1-2, with a tentative D call TRBD1 (6 bases). This CDR3 comprises 12 residues. V shed 6 bases and J shed 7 bases, with 12 bases lying between them. Germline V gene data show CDR1 as ENHRY and CDR2 as SYGVKD. The CDR3 here is CAISDNRVGYTF. CDR3 in DNA: TGTGCCATCAGCGATAACAGGGTTGGCTACACCTTC.

The rearrangement joins TRBV28 to TRBJ1-2; tentative D call: TRBD1 (6 bases). This CDR3 comprises 14 residues. With 1 base removed from V and 5 bases from J, the gap between germline ends came to 11 bases. CDR1 MDHEN and CDR2 SYDVKM come from the germline V gene. In DNA, the CDR3 is TGTGCCAGCAGTTTATCTCATCAGGGGTATGGCTACACCTTC. Its translation: CASSLSHQGYGYTF.

This clonotype has a handful of counts. The chain employs TRBV7-8 and TRBJ2-7, with TRBD1 as a possible D gene (6 bases). The CDR3 contains 15 residues. Trimming left V 6 bases short and J 4 bases short, with 19 bases between. From germline, CDR1 is SGHVS and CDR2 FQNEAQ. The CDR3 DNA follows: TGTGCCAGCAGACACGGACAGAATGGGGGATACGAGCAGTACTTC. Amino acids: CASRHGQNGGYEQYF.

CDR3 nucleotide sequence: TGTGCCAGCGTTTCCGGGACTAGCGGGACCGAGCAGTACTTC. This sequence encodes CASVSGTSGTEQYF. The chain is built from TRBV6-2 or TRBV6-3 and TRBJ2-5, with 13 bases lining up with TRBD2. The J call may be wrong; the DNA end is better matched by TRBJ2-7. The CDR3 covers 14 residues. CDR1 is MNHEY and CDR2 is SVGEGT in the germline V gene.